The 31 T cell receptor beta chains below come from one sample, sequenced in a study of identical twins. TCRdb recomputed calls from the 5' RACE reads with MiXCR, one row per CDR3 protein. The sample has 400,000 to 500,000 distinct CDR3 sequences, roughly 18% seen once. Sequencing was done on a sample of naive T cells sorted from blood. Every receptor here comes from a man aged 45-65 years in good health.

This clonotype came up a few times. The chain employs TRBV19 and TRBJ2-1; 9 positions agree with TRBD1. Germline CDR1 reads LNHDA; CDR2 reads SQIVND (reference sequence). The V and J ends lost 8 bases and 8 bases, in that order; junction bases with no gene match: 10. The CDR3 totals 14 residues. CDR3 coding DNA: TGTGCCAGTGCTACAGGGGGCGGATGGGATGAGCAGTTCTTC. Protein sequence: CASATGGGWDEQFF. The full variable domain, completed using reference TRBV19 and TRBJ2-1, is DGGITQSPKYLFRKEGQNVTLSCEQNLNHDAMYWYRQDPGQGLRLIYYSQIVNDFQKGDIAEGYSVSREKKESFPLTVTSAQKNPTAFYLCASATGGGWDEQFFGPGTRLTVL.

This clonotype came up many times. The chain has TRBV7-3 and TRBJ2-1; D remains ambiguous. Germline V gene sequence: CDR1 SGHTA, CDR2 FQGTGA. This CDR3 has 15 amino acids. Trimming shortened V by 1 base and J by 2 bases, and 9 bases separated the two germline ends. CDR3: CASSLIPMTYNEQFF. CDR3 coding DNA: TGTGCCAGCAGCTTAATTCCAATGACCTACAATGAGCAGTTCTTC.

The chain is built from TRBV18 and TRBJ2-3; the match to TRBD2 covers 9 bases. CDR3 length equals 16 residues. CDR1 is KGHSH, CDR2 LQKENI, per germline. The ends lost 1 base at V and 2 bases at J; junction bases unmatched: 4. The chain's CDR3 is CASSPQSGRNTDTQYF. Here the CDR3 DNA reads TGTGCCAGCTCACCACAGAGCGGGAGGAACACAGATACGCAGTATTTT.

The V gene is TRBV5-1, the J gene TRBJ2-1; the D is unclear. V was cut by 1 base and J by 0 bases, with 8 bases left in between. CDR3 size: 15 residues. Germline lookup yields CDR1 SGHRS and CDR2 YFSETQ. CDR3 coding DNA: TGCGCCAGCAGCTTGACGGTTACCTCCTACAATGAGCAGTTCTTC. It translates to CASSLTVTSYNEQFF.

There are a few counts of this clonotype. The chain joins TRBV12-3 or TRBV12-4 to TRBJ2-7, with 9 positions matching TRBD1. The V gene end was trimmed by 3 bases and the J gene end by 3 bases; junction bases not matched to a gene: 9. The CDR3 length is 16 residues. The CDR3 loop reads CASSLPADRGYYEQYF. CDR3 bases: TGTGCCAGCAGTTTGCCCGCGGACAGGGGATACTACGAGCAGTACTTC.

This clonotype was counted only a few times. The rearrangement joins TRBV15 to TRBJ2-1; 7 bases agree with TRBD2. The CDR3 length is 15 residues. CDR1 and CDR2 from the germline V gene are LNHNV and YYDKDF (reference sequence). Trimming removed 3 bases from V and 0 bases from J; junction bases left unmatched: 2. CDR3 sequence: CATSSGRGSYNEQFF. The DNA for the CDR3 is TGTGCCACCAGCAGTGGGAGGGGCTCCTACAATGAGCAGTTCTTC.

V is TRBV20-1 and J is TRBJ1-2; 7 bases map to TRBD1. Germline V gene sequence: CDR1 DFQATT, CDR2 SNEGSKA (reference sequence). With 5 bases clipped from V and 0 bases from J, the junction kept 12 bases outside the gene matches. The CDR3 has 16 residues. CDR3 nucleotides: TGCAGTGCTGGCTCTGGATCCGGGACAGCTAACTATGGCTACACCTTC. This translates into CSAGSGSGTANYGYTF.

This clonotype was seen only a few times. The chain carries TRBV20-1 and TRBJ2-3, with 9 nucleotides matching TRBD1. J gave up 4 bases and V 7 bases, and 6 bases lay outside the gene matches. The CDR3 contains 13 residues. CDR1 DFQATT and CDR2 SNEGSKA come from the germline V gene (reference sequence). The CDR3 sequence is CSVGQGSPDTQYF. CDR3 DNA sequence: TGCAGTGTAGGACAGGGGTCCCCAGATACGCAGTATTTT.

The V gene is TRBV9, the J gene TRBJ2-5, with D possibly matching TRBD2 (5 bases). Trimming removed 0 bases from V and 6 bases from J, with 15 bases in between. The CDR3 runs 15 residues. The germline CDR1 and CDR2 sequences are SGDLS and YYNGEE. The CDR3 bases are TGTGCCAGCAGCGTAGGTCTGGGAGTGGGAAAGACCCAGTACTTC. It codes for CASSVGLGVGKTQYF.

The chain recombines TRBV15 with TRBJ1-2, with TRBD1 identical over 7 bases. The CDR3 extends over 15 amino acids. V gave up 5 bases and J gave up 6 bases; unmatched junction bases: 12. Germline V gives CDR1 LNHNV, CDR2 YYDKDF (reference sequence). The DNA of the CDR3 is TGTGCCACCAGCTACAGACAGGGAGGAGCTCATGGCTACACCTTC. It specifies CATSYRQGGAHGYTF.

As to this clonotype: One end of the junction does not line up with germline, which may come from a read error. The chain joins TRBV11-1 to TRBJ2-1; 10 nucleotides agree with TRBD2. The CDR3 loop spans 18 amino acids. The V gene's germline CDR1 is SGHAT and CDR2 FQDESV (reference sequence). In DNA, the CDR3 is TGTGCCAGCAGCTTAGTAGGACTAGCGGAGCCCCGCTACAATGGGCAGTTCTTC. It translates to CASSLVGLAEPRYNGQFF. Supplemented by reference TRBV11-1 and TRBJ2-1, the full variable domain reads EAEVAQSPRYKITEKSQAVAFWCDPISGHATLYWYRQILGQGPELLVQFQDESVVDDSQLPKDRFSAERLKGVDSTLKIQPAELGDSAMYLCASSLVGLAEPRYNGQFFGPGTRLTVL.

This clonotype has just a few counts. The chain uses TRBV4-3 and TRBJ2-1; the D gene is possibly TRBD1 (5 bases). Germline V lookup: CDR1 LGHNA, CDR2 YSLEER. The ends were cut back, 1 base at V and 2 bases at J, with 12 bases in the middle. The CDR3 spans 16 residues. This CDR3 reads CASSQASVGPYNEQFF. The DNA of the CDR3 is TGCGCCAGCAGCCAAGCTTCGGTGGGGCCCTACAATGAGCAGTTCTTC.

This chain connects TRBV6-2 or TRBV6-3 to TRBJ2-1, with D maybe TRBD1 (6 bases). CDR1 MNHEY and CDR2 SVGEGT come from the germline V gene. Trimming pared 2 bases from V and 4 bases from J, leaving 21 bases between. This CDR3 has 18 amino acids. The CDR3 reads CASSYPRDTHQLYNEQFF. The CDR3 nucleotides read TGTGCCAGCAGTTACCCCCGGGACACCCACCAATTATACAATGAGCAGTTCTTC.

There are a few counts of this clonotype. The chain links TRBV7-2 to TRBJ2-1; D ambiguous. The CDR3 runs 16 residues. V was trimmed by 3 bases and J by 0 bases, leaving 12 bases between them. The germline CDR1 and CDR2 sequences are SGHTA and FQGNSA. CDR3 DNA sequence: TGTGCCAGCAGCTTGTTATACCAGCTCTCCTACAATGAGCAGTTCTTC. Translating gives CASSLLYQLSYNEQFF.

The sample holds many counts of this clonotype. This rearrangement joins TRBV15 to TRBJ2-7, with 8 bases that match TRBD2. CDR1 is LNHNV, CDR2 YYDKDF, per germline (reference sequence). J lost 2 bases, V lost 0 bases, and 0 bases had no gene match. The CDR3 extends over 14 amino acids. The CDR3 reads CATSREAGAYEQYF. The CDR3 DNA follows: TGTGCCACCAGCAGAGAAGCGGGAGCCTACGAGCAGTACTTC.

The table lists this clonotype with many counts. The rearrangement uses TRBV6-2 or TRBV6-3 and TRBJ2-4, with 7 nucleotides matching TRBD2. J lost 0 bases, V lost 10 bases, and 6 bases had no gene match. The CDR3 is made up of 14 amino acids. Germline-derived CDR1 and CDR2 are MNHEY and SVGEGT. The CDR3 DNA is TGTGCCACCAAAGCGGGGCTAGCCAAAAACATTCAGTACTTC. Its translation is CATKAGLAKNIQYF.

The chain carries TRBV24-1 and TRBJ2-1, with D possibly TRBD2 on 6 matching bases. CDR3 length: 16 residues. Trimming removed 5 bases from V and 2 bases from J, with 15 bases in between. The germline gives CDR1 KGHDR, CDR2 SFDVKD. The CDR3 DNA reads TGTGCCACCAGTGCCCCCGACGGGAGTCCCTACAATGAGCAGTTCTTC. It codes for CATSAPDGSPYNEQFF.

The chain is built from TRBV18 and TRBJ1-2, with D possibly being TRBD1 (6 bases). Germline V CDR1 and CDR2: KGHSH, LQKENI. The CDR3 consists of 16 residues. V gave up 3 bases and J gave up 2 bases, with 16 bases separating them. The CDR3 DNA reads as TGTGCCAGCTCACCGTCATCAGGGGCCCCGAACTATGGCTACACCTTC. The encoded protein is CASSPSSGAPNYGYTF.

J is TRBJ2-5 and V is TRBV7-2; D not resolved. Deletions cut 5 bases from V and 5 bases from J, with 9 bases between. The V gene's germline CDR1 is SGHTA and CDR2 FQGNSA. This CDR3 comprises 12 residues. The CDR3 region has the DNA TGTGCCAGCAGCCAGCTGTGGGAGACCCAGTACTTC. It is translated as CASSQLWETQYF.

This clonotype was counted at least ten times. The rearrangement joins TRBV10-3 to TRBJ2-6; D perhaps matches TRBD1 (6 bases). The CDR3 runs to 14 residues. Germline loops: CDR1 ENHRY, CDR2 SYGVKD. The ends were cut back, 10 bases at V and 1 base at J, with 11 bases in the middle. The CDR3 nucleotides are TGTGCCACTACCGGACAGTCTGGGGCCAACGTCCTGACTTTC. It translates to CATTGQSGANVLTF.

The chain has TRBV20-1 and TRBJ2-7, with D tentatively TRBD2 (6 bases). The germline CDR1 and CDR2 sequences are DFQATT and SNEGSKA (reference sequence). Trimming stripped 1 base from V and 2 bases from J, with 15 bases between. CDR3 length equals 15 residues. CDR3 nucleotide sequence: TGCAGTGCTAGAGTCTTTCGGCTAGCGACCTACGAGCAGTACTTC. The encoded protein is CSARVFRLATYEQYF.

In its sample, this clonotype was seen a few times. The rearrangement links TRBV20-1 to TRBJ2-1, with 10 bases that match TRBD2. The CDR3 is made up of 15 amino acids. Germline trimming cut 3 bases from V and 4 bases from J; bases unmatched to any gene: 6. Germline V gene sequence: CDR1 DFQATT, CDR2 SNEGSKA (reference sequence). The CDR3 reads CSARSTSGDYNEQFF. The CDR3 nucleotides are TGCAGTGCTAGGTCCACTAGCGGGGATTACAATGAGCAGTTCTTC.

CDR3: CATSRVQGYNSPLHF. CDR3 coding DNA: TGTGCCACCAGCAGAGTTCAGGGTTACAATTCACCCCTCCACTTT. This chain uses TRBV15 with TRBJ1-6, with D possibly being TRBD1 (5 bases). This CDR3 is built from 15 residues. CDR1 and CDR2 from the germline V gene are LNHNV and YYDKDF (reference sequence). V was shortened by 1 base and J by 7 bases, with 11 bases between the two germline ends.

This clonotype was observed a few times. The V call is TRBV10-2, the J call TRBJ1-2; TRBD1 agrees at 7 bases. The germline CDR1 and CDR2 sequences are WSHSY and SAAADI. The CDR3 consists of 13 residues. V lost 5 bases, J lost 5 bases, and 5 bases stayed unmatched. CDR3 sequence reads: CASSRQGSYGYTF. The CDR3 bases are TGCGCCAGCAGTAGACAGGGTAGTTATGGCTACACCTTC.

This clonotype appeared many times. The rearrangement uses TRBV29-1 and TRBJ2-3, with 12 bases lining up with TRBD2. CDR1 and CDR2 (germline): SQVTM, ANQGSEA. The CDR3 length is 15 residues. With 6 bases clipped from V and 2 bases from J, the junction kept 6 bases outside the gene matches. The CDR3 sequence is CSVLLAGGATDTQYF. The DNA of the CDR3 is TGCAGCGTACTACTAGCGGGAGGAGCCACAGATACGCAGTATTTT.

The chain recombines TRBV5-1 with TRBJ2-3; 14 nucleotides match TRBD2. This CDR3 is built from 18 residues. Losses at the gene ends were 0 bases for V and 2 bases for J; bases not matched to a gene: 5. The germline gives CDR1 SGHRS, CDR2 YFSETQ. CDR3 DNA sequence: TGCGCCAGCAGCTTGGTCGGGACTAGCGGGGGACCCACAGATACGCAGTATTTT. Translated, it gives CASSLVGTSGGPTDTQYF.

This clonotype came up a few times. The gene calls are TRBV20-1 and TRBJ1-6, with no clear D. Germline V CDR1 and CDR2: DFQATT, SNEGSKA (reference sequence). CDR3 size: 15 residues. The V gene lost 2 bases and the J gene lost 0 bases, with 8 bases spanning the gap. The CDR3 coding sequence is TGCAGTGCTAGAACTATGGACTCCTATAATTCACCCCTCCACTTT. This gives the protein CSARTMDSYNSPLHF.

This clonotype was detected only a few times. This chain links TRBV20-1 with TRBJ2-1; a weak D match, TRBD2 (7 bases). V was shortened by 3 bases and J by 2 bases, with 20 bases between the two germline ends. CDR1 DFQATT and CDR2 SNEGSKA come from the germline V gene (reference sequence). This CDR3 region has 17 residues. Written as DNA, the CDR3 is TGCAGTGCTAGCTCCCCAATGGGGGCGGGGGCCTACAATGAGCAGTTCTTC. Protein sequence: CSASSPMGAGAYNEQFF.

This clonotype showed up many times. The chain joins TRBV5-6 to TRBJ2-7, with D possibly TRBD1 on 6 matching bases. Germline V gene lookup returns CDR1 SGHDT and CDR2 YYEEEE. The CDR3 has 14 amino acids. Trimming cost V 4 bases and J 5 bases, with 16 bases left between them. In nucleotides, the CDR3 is TGTGCCAGCAGCCGGACCACAGGGAAAAACGAGCAGTACTTC. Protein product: CASSRTTGKNEQYF.

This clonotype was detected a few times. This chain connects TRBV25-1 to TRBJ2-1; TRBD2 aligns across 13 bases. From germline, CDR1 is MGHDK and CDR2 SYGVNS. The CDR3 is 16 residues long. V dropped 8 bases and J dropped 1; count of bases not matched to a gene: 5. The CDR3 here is CASRGTSGKSYNEQFF. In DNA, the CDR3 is TGTGCCAGCCGTGGGACTAGCGGGAAATCCTACAATGAGCAGTTCTTC.

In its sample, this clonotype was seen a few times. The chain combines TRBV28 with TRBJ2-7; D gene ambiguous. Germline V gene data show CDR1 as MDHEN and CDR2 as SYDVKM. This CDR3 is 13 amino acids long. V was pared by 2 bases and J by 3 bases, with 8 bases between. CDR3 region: CASSLTLYYEQYF. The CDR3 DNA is TGTGCCAGCAGTTTAACACTCTACTACGAGCAGTACTTC.